This paragraph covers one TCR beta chain sequence. Authors' processing steps: Estimation of nucleated cell counts was performed using reference gene primer amplification. Profiled with immunoSEQ multiplex PCR; TCRdb holds only in-frame clones, not every one. Clonal size and the V and J genes are those of that table, whereas D and trimming came from the DNA. The data hold 130,000 to 150,000 clones, with 81% observed a single time. V dropped 0 bases and J dropped 7; count of bases not matched to a gene: 6. Germline CDR1 is MGHRA and CDR2 is YSYEKL. The CDR3 has 16 residues. These data originate in a study of blood T cell repertoires in COVID-19. Across the study: Researchers got acute and convalescent COVID-19 samples from the United States, Italy and Spain. Sources were T cells, B-cell-depleted T cells, or PBMCs; the material itself was cDNA or gDNA.

J is TRBJ1-6 and V is TRBV4-1; 7 positions match TRBD1. The receptor was derived from a human donor in a cohort sampled during active COVID-19. The material sequenced was peripheral blood. The CDR3 spells CASSQDEGAVNSPLHF. In DNA, the CDR3 is TGCGCCAGCAGCCAAGATGAGGGGGCTGTAAATTCACCCCTCCACTTT.